This T cell receptor (beta chain) was captured in a study of blood T cell repertoires in COVID-19. The CDR3 totals 18 residues. The V end was cut by 2 bases, the J end by 0 bases, with 19 bases between. Germline V gene lookup returns CDR1 MNHNS and CDR2 SASEGT. This clone has just a few counts. Per the original methods: The authors estimated nucleated cell counts from reference gene primer amplification. Clones were sequenced by immunoSEQ multiplex PCR, and TCRdb holds only the in-frame ones, with some missing. D and trimming come from the DNA, and the V and J calls and clone size come from that table. In the table there are 200,000 to 250,000 clones, about 88% of which are singletons.

Material: peripheral blood. The chain recombines TRBV6-1 with TRBJ1-2; D is ambiguous. The clonotype originates from a woman between 45 and 65 years old with COVID-19, enrolled during active disease. The CDR3 bases are TGTGCCAGCAGTGAAAGGCTCCAGAGAGGCACCACTAACTATGGCTACACCTTC. It codes for CASSERLQRGTTNYGYTF.